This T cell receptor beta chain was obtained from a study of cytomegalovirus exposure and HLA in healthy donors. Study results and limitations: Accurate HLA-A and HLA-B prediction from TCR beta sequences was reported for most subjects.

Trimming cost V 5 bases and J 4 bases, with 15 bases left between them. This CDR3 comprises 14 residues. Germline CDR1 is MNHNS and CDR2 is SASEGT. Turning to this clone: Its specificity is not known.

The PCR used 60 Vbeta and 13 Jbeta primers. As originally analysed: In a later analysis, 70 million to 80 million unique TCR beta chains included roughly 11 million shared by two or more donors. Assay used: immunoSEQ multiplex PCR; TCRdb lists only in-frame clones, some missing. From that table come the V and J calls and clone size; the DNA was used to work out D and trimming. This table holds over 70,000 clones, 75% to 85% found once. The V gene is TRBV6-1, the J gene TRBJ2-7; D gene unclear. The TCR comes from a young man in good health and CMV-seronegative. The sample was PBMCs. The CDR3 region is CASSHDLSRYEQYF. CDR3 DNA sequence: TGTGCCAGCAGTCATGACCTTTCTAGGTACGAGCAGTACTTC.